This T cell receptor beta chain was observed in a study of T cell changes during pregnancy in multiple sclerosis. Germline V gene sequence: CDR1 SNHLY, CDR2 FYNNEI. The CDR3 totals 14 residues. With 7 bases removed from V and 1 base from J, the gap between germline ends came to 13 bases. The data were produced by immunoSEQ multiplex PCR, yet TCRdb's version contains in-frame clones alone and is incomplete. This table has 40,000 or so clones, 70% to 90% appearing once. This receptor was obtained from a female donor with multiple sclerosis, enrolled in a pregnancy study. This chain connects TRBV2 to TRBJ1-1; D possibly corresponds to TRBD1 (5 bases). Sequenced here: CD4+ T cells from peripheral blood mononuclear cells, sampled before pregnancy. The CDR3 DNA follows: TGTGCCAGCACTCTAGACAGACCGAACACTGAAGCTTTCTTT. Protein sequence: CASTLDRPNTEAFF.